This T cell receptor beta chain was obtained from a study of T cell responses to AZD1222 COVID-19 vaccine. Overall study findings and caveats: Samples come after the peak T cell response, not at day 14.

Method: immunoSEQ multiplex PCR; TCRdb's copy keeps in-frame clones and lacks some. Here the sample spans 150,000 to 200,000 clones, just over 90% being singletons. The study pooled second doses at about 4 or about 12 weeks. Notes on this clone: Its target is not known.

CDR1 is SGHVS, CDR2 FNYEAQ, per germline. V lost 5 bases, J lost 8 bases, and 18 bases lay in between. The CDR3 extends over 15 amino acids. The sequence was obtained from an adult who received the AZD1222 COVID-19 vaccine. The chain couples TRBV7-6 to TRBJ1-4; possibly TRBD1 for D (5 bases). Specimen: peripheral blood, collected 28 days after the second AZD1222 dose. CDR3 in amino acids: CASSPRSGNGEKLFF. The CDR3 nucleotides read TGTGCCAGCAGCCCCCGCTCAGGGAATGGCGAAAAACTGTTTTTT.